The rows below give T cell receptor beta chains drawn from one sample of a study of human T cells and chemical hapten exposure. Each CDR3 protein gets one entry after TCRdb re-called the RACE reads with MiXCR. The repertoire holds tens of thousands of distinct CDR3 sequences, with more than 9% as singletons. Here the sequenced sample was whole blood, taken in connection with sensitization to the hapten diphenylcyclopropenone (DPC). Receptors originate from a woman aged 30 to 39 with alopecia areata. Some clones in this sample may be carry-over from other donors' samples. Both conserved end residues are part of each CDR3. Each record gives: V gene, D gene, J gene, clone size, CDR3 length, CDR3 protein, CDR3 DNA. The D gene is left open where the match is weak. Some rows mark clone size as missing; the rest say once, few, many or name a class of expanded clone.

TRBV2	.	TRBJ2-1	.	15	CASSDATRPNHEQFF	TGTGCCAGCAGTGATGCCACCAGACCGAATCATGAGCAGTTCTTC
TRBV12-3/TRBV12-4	.	TRBJ1-6	many	14	CASSRREGNSPLHF	TGTGCCAGCAGCCGCCGGGAGGGCAATTCACCCCTCCACTTT
TRBV5-1	TRBD1	TRBJ2-5	.	13	CASSPTGGETQYF	TGCGCCAGCAGCCCGACAGGGGGTGAGACCCAGTACTTC
TRBV10-3	.	TRBJ1-4	.	14	CAISEGQRNEKLFF	TGTGCCATCAGTGAGGGACAGCGTAATGAAAAACTGTTTTTT
TRBV2	.	TRBJ2-2	.	14	CASRDRANTGELFF	TGTGCCAGCAGAGACAGAGCGAACACCGGGGAGCTGTTTTTT
TRBV5-1	TRBD1	TRBJ2-2	many	15	CASSFRDSGTGELFF	TGCGCCAGCAGCTTCAGGGACAGCGGAACCGGGGAGCTGTTTTTT
TRBV7-2	.	TRBJ1-3	.	16	CASSLEPGARGNTIYF	TGTGCCAGCAGCTTAGAGCCGGGGGCAAGGGGAAACACCATATATTTT
TRBV12-3/TRBV12-4	TRBD1	TRBJ2-5	few	17	CASSFYLMGQAQETQYF	TGTGCCAGCAGTTTTTATTTGATGGGACAGGCCCAAGAGACCCAGTACTTC
TRBV10-3	TRBD2	TRBJ2-3	few	15	CAISLLAGGGDTQYF	TGTGCCATCAGTTTACTAGCGGGGGGAGGAGATACGCAGTATTTT
TRBV9	TRBD2	TRBJ2-3	.	18	CASSSRRLAGGAADTQYF	TGTGCCAGCAGCTCACGGAGACTAGCGGGGGGGGCTGCAGATACGCAGTATTTT
TRBV5-1	TRBD1	TRBJ1-1	.	14	CASRPGGVNTEAFF	TGCGCCAGCCGCCCAGGGGGCGTAAACACTGAAGCTTTCTTT
TRBV5-5	.	TRBJ2-7	few	14	CASSFPDRAYEQYF	TGTGCCAGCAGCTTCCCGGACCGCGCCTACGAGCAGTACTTC
TRBV15	TRBD1	TRBJ1-5	.	15	CATSRYSDRVQPQHF	TGTGCCACCAGCAGATACTCGGACAGGGTACAGCCCCAGCATTTT
TRBV6-2/TRBV6-3	.	TRBJ1-1	.	13	CASSYSWGTEAFF	TGTGCCAGCAGTTACTCCTGGGGCACTGAAGCTTTCTTT
TRBV7-2	.	TRBJ1-2	few	16	CASSLHSMQGNYGYTF	TGTGCCAGCAGCTTACATAGTATGCAGGGCAACTATGGCTACACCTTC
TRBV6-5	TRBD1	TRBJ1-2	.	13	CASRSGTAYGYTF	TGTGCCAGCAGATCCGGGACAGCGTATGGCTACACCTTC
TRBV12-3/TRBV12-4	.	TRBJ1-1	many	14	CASSFRFDGTEAFF	TGTGCCAGCAGTTTCCGTTTCGATGGAACTGAAGCTTTCTTT
TRBV6-5	.	TRBJ1-1	many	15	CASSYGSGRGTEAFF	TGTGCCAGCAGTTACGGGTCAGGGAGGGGGACTGAAGCTTTCTTT
TRBV20-1	.	TRBJ1-1	.	13	CSARVAGGFEAFF	TGCAGTGCTAGAGTGGCGGGGGGGTTTGAAGCTTTCTTT
TRBV20-1	.	TRBJ2-7	few	13	CSAVLDSNYEQYF	TGCAGTGCTGTATTGGACAGTAACTACGAGCAGTACTTC
TRBV4-2	.	TRBJ1-6	few	17	CASSQDSFGGRNSPLHF	TGTGCCAGCAGCCAAGATTCCTTCGGAGGGCGGAATTCACCCCTCCACTTT
TRBV7-2	TRBD1	TRBJ1-2	many	13	CASSPRDRDGYTF	TGTGCCAGCAGCCCACGGGACAGGGATGGCTACACCTTC
TRBV7-7	.	TRBJ2-7	many	13	CASSLGVSGEQYF	TGTGCCAGCAGCTTAGGTGTGTCGGGGGAGCAGTACTTC
TRBV12-3/TRBV12-4	.	TRBJ1-5	few	17	CASSFGPNLYSNQPQHF	TGTGCCAGCAGTTTCGGACCAAACCTTTATAGCAATCAGCCCCAGCATTTT
TRBV20-1	.	TRBJ2-5	.	13	CSAREANQETQYF	TGCAGTGCTAGGGAGGCTAACCAAGAGACCCAGTACTTC
TRBV3-1	.	TRBJ1-2	many	14	CASSPPQWGYGYTF	TGTGCCAGCAGCCCCCCCCAGTGGGGGTATGGCTACACCTTC
TRBV9	.	TRBJ2-3	.	15	CASSVSWSGADTQYF	TGTGCCAGCAGCGTCAGTTGGAGCGGTGCAGATACGCAGTATTTT
TRBV7-9	.	TRBJ2-7	few	12	CASSYPTGPGDF	TGTGCCAGCAGCTACCCGACAGGTCCTGGGGACTTC
TRBV7-2	TRBD1	TRBJ1-3	few	14	CASSPGTGGNTIYF	TGTGCCAGCAGCCCCGGGACAGGTGGAAACACCATATATTTT
TRBV6-4	TRBD2	TRBJ2-1	many	16	CASSDSTRGDYNEQFF	TGTGCCAGCAGTGACTCGACGCGGGGGGACTACAATGAGCAGTTCTTC
TRBV18	.	TRBJ1-4	many	15	CASSPTGGYGEKLFF	TGTGCCAGCTCACCAACCGGGGGCTATGGAGAAAAACTGTTTTTT
TRBV28	.	TRBJ1-2	few	14	CASSNGAKDYGYTF	TGTGCCAGCAGCAATGGGGCGAAGGACTATGGCTACACCTTC
TRBV7-6	.	TRBJ2-5	few	16	CASSLMFPGSGETQYF	TGTGCCAGCAGCTTAATGTTTCCGGGGAGTGGGGAGACCCAGTACTTC
TRBV30	.	TRBJ2-1	few	12	CAWRLDGDEQFF	TGTGCCTGGAGATTAGACGGGGATGAGCAGTTCTTC
TRBV30	.	TRBJ1-1	few	14	CAWTPGRWNTEAFF	TGTGCCTGGACACCGGGACGGTGGAACACTGAAGCTTTCTTT
TRBV21-1	.	TRBJ2-3	.	17	CASSTKGEGRTGDTQYF	TGTGCCAGCAGCACTAAGGGGGAGGGCCGGACGGGCGATACGCAGTATTTT
TRBV6-5	.	TRBJ1-3	.	15	CASSPVSRSGNTIYF	TGTGCCAGCAGTCCAGTCTCCCGCTCTGGAAACACCATATATTTT